This T cell receptor (beta chain) was profiled in a study of CD8+ T cells in alopecia areata. Extracted RNA was reverse transcribed into cDNA, the sequencing template. Profiling relied on immunoSEQ multiplex PCR, and the TCRdb table lists in-frame clones only, not all of them. The table lists about 74,000 clones, 25% to 30% of them singletons. The CDR3 length is 15 residues. V was pared by 1 base and J by 1 base, with 11 bases between. Germline values: CDR1 SGHAT, CDR2 FQNNGV. The sample's treatment: oral pan-JAK inhibitor, 5-10 mg twice daily. This sequence originates from a human donor with alopecia areata. This sequence joins TRBV11-2 and TRBJ2-7; TRBD2 might be the D (6 bases). The sample here was CD8+ T cells sorted from blood, taken at week 4, from a patient treated with tofacitinib. For the CDR3, the DNA is TGTGCCAGCAGCTTAGTTGTAGCGGTTTCCTACGAGCAGTACTTC. The encoded protein is CASSLVVAVSYEQYF.